This TCR beta chain originates from a study of cytomegalovirus exposure and HLA in healthy donors. It was with 60 Vbeta and 13 Jbeta primers that the PCR ran. Assay used: immunoSEQ multiplex PCR; TCRdb lists only in-frame clones, some missing. This table has some 180,000 clones, about 80% appearing once. This receptor was taken from a man aged 35 to 55 in good health and CMV-seronegative. Source material: PBMCs.

The CDR3 protein is CASCKETGGNQPQHF. The DNA of the CDR3 is TGTGCCAGCTGTAAGGAGACAGGGGGTAATCAGCCCCAGCATTTT. The V and J genes are TRBV6-1 and TRBJ1-5; TRBD1 agrees at 9 bases. The CDR3 covers 15 residues. CDR1 is MNHNS, CDR2 SASEGT, per germline. The ends lost 8 bases at V and 4 bases at J; junction bases unmatched: 9.